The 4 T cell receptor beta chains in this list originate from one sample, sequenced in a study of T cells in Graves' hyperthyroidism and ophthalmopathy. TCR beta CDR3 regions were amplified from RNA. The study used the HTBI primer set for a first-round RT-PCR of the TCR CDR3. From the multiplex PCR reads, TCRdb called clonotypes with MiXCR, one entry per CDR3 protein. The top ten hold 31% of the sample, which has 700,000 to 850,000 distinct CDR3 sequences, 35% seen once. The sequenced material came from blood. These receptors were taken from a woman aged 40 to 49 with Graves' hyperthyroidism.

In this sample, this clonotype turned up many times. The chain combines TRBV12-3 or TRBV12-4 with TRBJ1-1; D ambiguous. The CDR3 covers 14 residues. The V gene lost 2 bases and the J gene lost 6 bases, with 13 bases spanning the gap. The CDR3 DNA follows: TGTGCCAGCAGTTTAAGAGGCCACAGCGCTGAAGCTTTCTTT. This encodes CASSLRGHSAEAFF.

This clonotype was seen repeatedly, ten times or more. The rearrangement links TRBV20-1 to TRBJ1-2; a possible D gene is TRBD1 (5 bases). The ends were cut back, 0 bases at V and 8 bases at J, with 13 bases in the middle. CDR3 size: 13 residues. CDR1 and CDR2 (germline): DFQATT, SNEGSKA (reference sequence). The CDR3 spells CSARDPQGGGYTF. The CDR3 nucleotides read TGCAGTGCTAGAGATCCCCAGGGAGGAGGCTACACCTTC.

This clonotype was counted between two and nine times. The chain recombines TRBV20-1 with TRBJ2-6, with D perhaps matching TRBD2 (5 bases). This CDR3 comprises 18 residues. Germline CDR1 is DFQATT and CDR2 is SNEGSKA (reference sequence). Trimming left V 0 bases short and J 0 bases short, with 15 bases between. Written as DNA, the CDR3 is TGCAGTGCTAGAGATTTTCTAGAGGGAGTCTCTGGGGCCAACGTCCTGACTTTC. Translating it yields CSARDFLEGVSGANVLTF.

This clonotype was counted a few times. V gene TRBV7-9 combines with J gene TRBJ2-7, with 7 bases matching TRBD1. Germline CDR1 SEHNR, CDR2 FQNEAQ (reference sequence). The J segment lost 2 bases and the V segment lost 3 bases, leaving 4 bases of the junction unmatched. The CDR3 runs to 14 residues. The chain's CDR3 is CASSLTGSPYEQYF. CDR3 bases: TGTGCCAGCAGCTTGACAGGGAGCCCCTACGAGCAGTACTTC.